This entry lists 28 T cell receptor beta chains sequenced from one sample in a study of blood T cell repertoires in COVID-19. Profiled with immunoSEQ multiplex PCR; TCRdb holds only in-frame clones, not every one. The sample has tens of thousands of clones; 88% are singletons. The sample taken for sequencing was peripheral blood. These receptors were collected from a woman in her 70s with active COVID-19.

This clone was detected once. The J gene is TRBJ2-2, the V gene TRBV19; D not resolved. The CDR3 runs 14 residues. The V end was cut by 2 bases, the J end by 2 bases, with 6 bases between. CDR1 LNHDA and CDR2 SQIVND come from the germline V gene (reference sequence). CDR3 bases: TGTGCCAGTAGTATACGAGCCAACACCGGGGAGCTGTTTTTT. The encoded protein is CASSIRANTGELFF.

This chain joins TRBV19 and TRBJ1-2, with 7 positions matching TRBD1. In germline, CDR1 is LNHDA, CDR2 SQIVND (reference sequence). Trimming took 3 bases from V and 4 from J; bases not matched to a gene: 8. The CDR3 consists of 15 residues. CDR3 nucleotides: TGTGCCAGTAGTATCACCCCCAGGGGGAGCTATGGCTACACCTTC. As protein: CASSITPRGSYGYTF.

The chain employs TRBV9 and TRBJ2-1; D not resolved. The length of the CDR3 is 11 residues. V lost 1 base and J lost 7, with 3 bases in between. Germline V gene lookup returns CDR1 SGDLS and CDR2 YYNGEE. Written as DNA, the CDR3 is TGTGCCAGCAGCGTATCGAATGAGCAGTTCTTC. As protein: CASSVSNEQFF.

V is TRBV7-7 and J is TRBJ2-1, with 7 nucleotides matching TRBD2. With 4 bases clipped from V and 5 bases from J, the junction kept 8 bases outside the gene matches. The CDR3 sequence is 15 residues long. Germline CDR1 reads SSHAT; CDR2 reads FNYEAQ (reference sequence). CDR3 coding DNA: TGTGCCAGCAGCTCAGTACTAGCGAAGGACAATGAGCAGTTCTTC. It yields the protein CASSSVLAKDNEQFF.

The V and J genes are TRBV19 and TRBJ1-1; weak D call: TRBD1 (5 bases). The germline CDR1 and CDR2 sequences are LNHDA and SQIVND (reference sequence). V shed 6 bases and J shed 2 bases, with 16 bases lying between them. CDR3 length: 15 residues. Written as DNA, the CDR3 is TGTGCCAGTAGCCCCCCCAGGGCCGTCAACACTGAAGCTTTCTTT. Protein: CASSPPRAVNTEAFF.

This rearrangement joins TRBV6-2 or TRBV6-3 to TRBJ2-1; 7 bases match TRBD2. The germline V gene encodes CDR1 MNHEY and CDR2 SVGEGT. V was pared by 5 bases and J by 6 bases, with 10 bases of the junction left unmatched. The CDR3 spans 15 residues. CDR3 region: CASSPLLTSVNEQFF. The CDR3 DNA follows: TGTGCCAGCAGTCCCCTACTCACTAGCGTCAATGAGCAGTTCTTC.

The chain employs TRBV30 and TRBJ2-5; 7 bases line up with TRBD1. Germline CDR1 GTSNPN, CDR2 SVGIG (reference sequence). The junction had 7 bases not matched to a gene; V was cut back by 2 bases and J by 1 base. This CDR3 spans 15 amino acids. The CDR3 sequence: CAWSFIRGRQETQYF. The DNA for the CDR3 is TGTGCCTGGAGTTTTATAAGGGGGCGCCAAGAGACCCAGTACTTC.

V usage is TRBV7-2 and J usage is TRBJ1-4; unclear D gene. CDR3 size: 14 residues. Germline assignment: CDR1 SGHTA and CDR2 FQGNSA. V was pared by 6 bases and J by 8 bases, with 16 bases between. In DNA, the CDR3 is TGTGCCAGCAGTTACCAAGCCCTAGACGAAAAACTGTTTTTT. Translated: CASSYQALDEKLFF.

The rearrangement joins TRBV28 to TRBJ2-6, with TRBD2 as a possible D gene (5 bases). Between the trimmed V and J ends, which lost 6 bases and 0 bases, there was a span of 21 bases. CDR1 is MDHEN, CDR2 SYDVKM, per germline. The CDR3 contains 19 residues. The CDR3 nucleotides read TGTGCCAGCAGGACTAAGGCGGTCCGAAGTAGCTCTGGGGCCAACGTCCTGACTTTC. It is translated as CASRTKAVRSSSGANVLTF.

The J gene is TRBJ2-7, the V gene TRBV28; weak D call: TRBD1 (5 bases). Germline V CDR1 and CDR2: MDHEN, SYDVKM. Trimming removed 3 bases at V and 5 bases at J, with 17 bases between. The CDR3 is 15 amino acids. CDR3 nucleotides: TGTGCCAGCAGTTTTTCTTCTGTAGGGGCCCACGAGCAGTACTTC. This sequence encodes CASSFSSVGAHEQYF.

The chain links TRBV19 to TRBJ2-7; D is perhaps TRBD2 (6 bases). Germline CDR1 LNHDA, CDR2 SQIVND (reference sequence). The CDR3 length is 14 residues. Trimming left V 5 bases short and J 5 bases short, with 16 bases between. Here the CDR3 DNA reads TGTGCCAGTAGTCTCACCCGGGGGACCGACGAGCAGTACTTC. It yields the protein CASSLTRGTDEQYF.

This clone was picked up a small number of times. The CDR3 protein is CASSGGRGDGYTF. As DNA, the CDR3 is TGTGCCAGCAGCGGGGGCAGGGGGGATGGCTACACCTTC. The V gene is TRBV9, the J gene TRBJ1-2, with TRBD1 identical over 7 bases. V lost 3 bases to trimming and J lost 6 bases; unmatched junction nucleotides: 5. The CDR3 totals 13 residues. CDR1 is SGDLS, CDR2 YYNGEE, per germline.

The chain is built from TRBV19 and TRBJ1-5; 8 positions match TRBD1. The trim removed 6 bases at V and 5 bases at J, leaving 9 bases unmatched. Germline V gene data show CDR1 as LNHDA and CDR2 as SQIVND (reference sequence). The CDR3 contains 15 residues. CDR3 in DNA: TGTGCCAGTAGAAGATCGGACAGGGACGATCAGCCCCAGCATTTT. This encodes CASRRSDRDDQPQHF. Variable domain in full (rest from reference TRBV19 and TRBJ1-5): DGGITQSPKYLFRKEGQNVTLSCEQNLNHDAMYWYRQDPGQGLRLIYYSQIVNDFQKGDIAEGYSVSREKKESFPLTVTSAQKNPTAFYLCASRRSDRDDQPQHFGDGTRLSIL.

Only one count was recorded for this clone. The DNA of the CDR3 is TGTGCCAGCAGTTTATTTGGGGAGTCTGCGGAGACCCAGTACTTC. This gives the protein CASSLFGESAETQYF. The V call is TRBV27, the J call TRBJ2-5, with D possibly matching TRBD2 (5 bases). The CDR3 is 15 amino acids. V was pared by 1 base and J by 5 bases, with 14 bases between. Germline V gives CDR1 MNHEY, CDR2 SMNVEV (reference sequence).

V gene TRBV5-1 combines with J gene TRBJ1-1; D possibly corresponds to TRBD1 (6 bases). Trimming took off 0 bases at V and 1 base at J, with 10 bases between the two ends. The CDR3 spans 15 residues. From germline, CDR1 is SGHRS and CDR2 YFSETQ. The CDR3, as DNA: TGCGCCAGCAGCTTGGAAGGACAGACGAACACTGAAGCTTTCTTT. Translated: CASSLEGQTNTEAFF.

The V gene is TRBV2, the J gene TRBJ1-2; TRBD1 matches 8 bases. With 7 bases clipped from V and 7 bases from J, the junction kept 14 bases outside the gene matches. The germline V gene has CDR1 SNHLY and CDR2 FYNNEI. The CDR3 consists of 15 residues. The CDR3 bases are TGTGCCAGCATCAGTAAGGGCAGGGGGCCCTCTGGCTACACCTTC. This encodes CASISKGRGPSGYTF. The full variable domain, rest sourced from reference TRBV2 and TRBJ1-2, is EPEVTQTPSHQVTQMGQEVILRCVPISNHLYFYWYRQILGQKVEFLVSFYNNEISEKSEIFDDQFSVERPDGSNFTLKIRSTKLEDSAMYFCASISKGRGPSGYTFGSGTRLTVV.

In nucleotides, the CDR3 is TGTGCCAGCAGCCTGCCTAGGACAGGGAACACAGATACGCAGTATTTT. It codes for CASSLPRTGNTDTQYF. The chain is built from TRBV5-5 and TRBJ2-3; the match to TRBD1 covers 8 bases. Germline V gene sequence: CDR1 SGHKS, CDR2 YYEKEE (reference sequence). V lost 4 bases and J lost 2; bases outside the gene matches: 9. CDR3 length: 16 amino acids.

This clone has only one observation. The gene calls are TRBV6-5 and TRBJ1-2, with TRBD1 matching over 8 bases. The germline V gene has CDR1 MNHEY and CDR2 SVGAGI. This CDR3 is 14 amino acids long. The J segment lost 2 bases and the V segment lost 6 bases, leaving 5 bases of the junction unmatched. The DNA for the CDR3 is TGTGCCAGCAGAAGGACAGGGATGAACTATGGCTACACCTTC. Protein: CASRRTGMNYGYTF.

This chain uses TRBV6-5 with TRBJ2-3, with TRBD2 matching over 11 bases. V shed 6 bases, J shed 3 bases, and the junction held 2 bases outside the gene matches. The CDR3 has 14 residues. Germline CDR1 MNHEY, CDR2 SVGAGI. For the CDR3, the DNA is TGTGCCAGCAGCCTAGCGGGAGGAACAGATACGCAGTATTTT. Encoded protein: CASSLAGGTDTQYF.

This clone was recorded once. The rearrangement uses TRBV19 and TRBJ2-1, with 8 positions matching TRBD2. Germline CDR1 is LNHDA and CDR2 is SQIVND (reference sequence). CDR3 length: 13 amino acids. V shed 8 bases, J shed 3 bases, and the junction held 3 bases outside the gene matches. The CDR3 protein is CASGTRHYNEQFF. The CDR3, as DNA: TGTGCCAGTGGGACTAGACACTACAATGAGCAGTTCTTC.

V usage is TRBV5-1 and J usage is TRBJ1-4; D might be TRBD1 (5 bases). The CDR3 spans 19 residues. Trimming took off 4 bases at V and 3 bases at J, with 25 bases between the two ends. Looked up from germline, CDR1 is SGHRS and CDR2 is YFSETQ. The CDR3 region is CASSLGPRDGVVANEKLFF. CDR3 coding DNA: TGCGCCAGCAGCCTGGGACCGCGGGATGGGGTGGTGGCTAATGAAAAACTGTTTTTT.

V is TRBV13 and J is TRBJ2-5; TRBD1 is a possible D gene (6 bases). With 5 bases removed from V and 5 bases from J, the gap between germline ends came to 18 bases. Germline values: CDR1 PRHDT, CDR2 FYEKMQ (reference sequence). The CDR3 covers 15 residues. The CDR3 sequence: CASSLRMSQGETQYF. Written as DNA, the CDR3 is TGTGCCAGCAGCCTCCGGATGTCCCAGGGGGAGACCCAGTACTTC. The whole variable domain, filled in from reference TRBV13 and TRBJ2-5, reads AAGVIQSPRHLIKEKRETATLKCYPIPRHDTVYWYQQGPGQDPQFLISFYEKMQSDKGSIPDRFSAQQFSDYHSELNMSSLELGDSALYFCASSLRMSQGETQYFGPGTRLLVL.

The rearrangement joins TRBV30 to TRBJ1-1, with D maybe TRBD1 (5 bases). Per germline, CDR1 GTSNPN and CDR2 SVGIG (reference sequence). The CDR3 totals 13 residues. V was cut by 4 bases and J by 1 base, with 10 bases left in between. For the CDR3, the DNA is TGTGCCTGGATGACCGACAGGAACACTGAAGCTTTCTTT. This encodes CAWMTDRNTEAFF.

The chain carries TRBV2 and TRBJ2-1, with D unclear. CDR3 length equals 11 residues. Trimming removed 5 bases at V and 4 bases at J, with 3 bases between. Germline V CDR1 and CDR2: SNHLY, FYNNEI. As DNA, the CDR3 is TGTGCCAGCAGTCCTTACAATGAGCAGTTCTTC. This translates into CASSPYNEQFF.

The J gene is TRBJ1-1, the V gene TRBV28; D call uncertain. This CDR3 comprises 15 residues. V was shortened by 1 base and J by 5 bases, with 14 bases between the two germline ends. Germline-derived CDR1 and CDR2 are MDHEN and SYDVKM. CDR3 amino acids: CASSLSTETQTEAFF. CDR3 bases: TGTGCCAGCAGTTTATCTACAGAGACACAGACTGAAGCTTTCTTT.

The CDR3, as DNA: TGTGCCAGCAGTTCGGGAGCTAGCGTCTACGAGCAGTACTTC. Its protein product is CASSSGASVYEQYF. This rearrangement joins TRBV27 to TRBJ2-7, with D perhaps matching TRBD2 (6 bases). The V gene's germline CDR1 is MNHEY and CDR2 SMNVEV (reference sequence). The CDR3 is 14 residues long. Trimming took 4 bases from V and 3 from J, leaving 13 bases between them.

The chain is built from TRBV28 and TRBJ1-5, with a tentative D call TRBD1 (5 bases). The germline V gene has CDR1 MDHEN and CDR2 SYDVKM. V was pared by 7 bases and J by 5 bases, with 21 bases between. The CDR3 sequence is 16 residues long. The CDR3 bases are TGTGCCAGCACTAAAACAGGCGGGGGGAATTATCAGCCCCAGCATTTT. This sequence encodes CASTKTGGGNYQPQHF.

This chain connects TRBV3-1 (or the pseudogene TRBV3-2) to TRBJ2-4; perhaps TRBD2 as D (7 bases). CDR3 length: 15 residues. From germline, CDR1 is LGHDT and CDR2 YNNKEL (reference sequence). The ends were cut back, 2 bases at V and 5 bases at J, with 13 bases in the middle. CDR3 protein: CASSQFRGAENIQYF. The CDR3 DNA reads TGTGCCAGCAGCCAATTTCGGGGGGCTGAAAACATTCAGTACTTC.